What follows is one T cell receptor beta chain and its context. The protocol was immunoSEQ multiplex PCR, while the TCRdb copy is restricted to in-frame clones and leaves out a portion. The data contain over 200,000 clones, roughly 80% of them singletons. The data are from a study of blood T cell repertoires in COVID-19. CDR3 length equals 15 residues. In germline, CDR1 is SGHRS, CDR2 YFSETQ. Losses at the gene ends were 4 bases for V and 5 bases for J; bases not matched to a gene: 10. The sample consisted of peripheral blood. The TCR originated in a human donor in a cohort sampled during active COVID-19. The chain links TRBV5-1 to TRBJ2-5, with 8 bases identical to TRBD1. CDR3 sequence: CASSPGQGLGETQYF. In DNA form, the CDR3 reads TGCGCCAGCAGCCCAGGACAGGGCCTCGGGGAGACCCAGTACTTC.